One and the same sample provided the 6 T cell receptor beta chains below, sequenced in a study of CD8+CD57+ T cells in acquired aplastic anemia. Patients who underwent sequencing had shown CD8+CD57+ cell expansion by flow cytometry. Using genomic DNA as the template, TCR beta VDJ and CDR3 profiling was carried out. TCRdb fed the reads into MiXCR, producing one record per CDR3 protein. Among 310,000 or so distinct CDR3 sequences, 56% were seen once, and the ten largest hold approximately 1.2%. The specimen was sorted CD4+, CD8+, or CD8+CD57+ T cells (not recorded which) from PBMCs. Every receptor here comes from a human donor with aplastic anemia.

This clonotype has at least ten counts. The chain couples TRBV7-3 to TRBJ2-2; the D is unclear. V gave up 4 bases and J gave up 6 bases, with 6 bases separating them. The CDR3 consists of 12 residues. CDR1 and CDR2 (germline): SGHTA, FQGTGA. This CDR3 reads CASSSFPGELFF. CDR3 DNA sequence: TGTGCCAGCAGCTCCTTCCCCGGGGAGCTGTTTTTT.

This clonotype showed up just a few times. V usage is TRBV5-8 and J usage is TRBJ1-1; D unresolved. The CDR3 is 15 amino acids. Trimming removed 0 bases from V and 0 bases from J, with 9 bases in between. The V gene's germline CDR1 is SGHTS and CDR2 YDEGEE. The CDR3 region has the DNA TGTGCCAGCAGCTTGGTAGGAGACATGAACACTGAAGCTTTCTTT. It encodes CASSLVGDMNTEAFF.

CDR3 nucleotides: TGCAGTGCTACCCCGGACAGCAGGCACTATGGCTACACCTTC. Amino acids: CSATPDSRHYGYTF. The V call is TRBV20-1, the J call TRBJ1-2; tentatively, D is TRBD1 (6 bases). This CDR3 contains 14 residues. With 4 bases removed from V and 3 bases from J, the gap between germline ends came to 15 bases. Germline V CDR1 and CDR2: DFQATT, SNEGSKA (reference sequence).

The sample holds a few counts of this clonotype. The V gene is TRBV6-1, the J gene TRBJ2-3; TRBD1 matches at 9 bases. The CDR3 loop spans 16 amino acids. Losses at the gene ends were 3 bases for V and 7 bases for J; bases not matched to a gene: 11. CDR1 and CDR2 (germline): MNHNS, SASEGT. CDR3: CASSDTGTGPSYTQYF. Written as DNA, the CDR3 is TGTGCCAGCAGTGACACCGGGACAGGGCCGTCATATACGCAGTATTTT.

This clonotype was observed at least ten times. The chain couples TRBV5-1 to TRBJ1-1, with 10 nucleotides matching TRBD1. CDR1 SGHRS and CDR2 YFSETQ come from the germline V gene. CDR3 length equals 14 residues. Trimming cost V 4 bases and J 11 bases; bases outside gene matches: 11. CDR3 protein: CASSLRPGQGFAFF. CDR3 in DNA: TGCGCCAGCAGCCTACGACCGGGACAGGGGTTTGCTTTCTTT.

CDR3 loop: CASSGPGQETQYF. The CDR3, as DNA: TGTGCCAGCAGCGGACCGGGACAAGAGACCCAGTACTTC. The V call is TRBV7-2, the J call TRBJ2-5, with TRBD2 as a possible D gene (5 bases). The germline gives CDR1 SGHTA, CDR2 FQGNSA. V shed 5 bases and J shed 2 bases, with 9 bases lying between them. This CDR3 has 13 amino acids.